This TCR beta chain appears in the sequencing data of a study of CD8 T cells in Susac syndrome. This CDR3 is built from 13 residues. The germline gives CDR1 DFQATT, CDR2 SNEGSKA (reference sequence). V was shortened by 0 bases and J by 0 bases, with 3 bases between the two germline ends. Study findings and constraints: By the study's own acknowledgment, its TCR sequencing and HLA analysis included relatively few individuals.

FACS was used to enrich TEMRA cells, whereas the CD8+ and CD4+ T cells were obtained by negative isolation. The RNA, about 0.45 to 1 ug, was put through reverse transcription using random hexamers. One entry per CDR3 protein, called by TCRdb with MiXCR from the immunoSEQ multiplex PCR reads. The sample lists roughly 330,000 distinct CDR3 sequences; around 90% were seen once. As concerns this clonotype: What it binds is not known.

This clonotype was obtained from a human donor with multiple sclerosis. Input material: CD4+ T cells from PBMCs. The V gene is TRBV20-1, the J gene TRBJ1-5; D unresolved. For the CDR3, the DNA is TGCAGTGCTAGAGAGTATAGCAATCAGCCCCAGCATTTT. Protein sequence: CSAREYSNQPQHF.